What follows are 19 T cell receptor beta chains derived from one specimen sequenced in a study of cytomegalovirus exposure and HLA in healthy donors (dated by TCRdb to 2017 to 2019). The library was generated by the immunoSEQ multiplex PCR assay. The multiplex PCR relied on a mix of 60 forward primers for TCR Vbeta segments and 13 reverse primers for TCR Jbeta segments. Held by TCRdb, this immuneACCESS table contains in-frame sequences only and omits some clones. Under half of the omission traces to an unresolved V gene where checked; the cause of the rest is unknown. This sample has about 110,000 clones in its table, and 76% of those were observed once. Over 7% of the sample rests with the top ten. Sequenced input: PBMCs. These TCRs come from a woman between 50 and 59 years old in good health and CMV-seropositive.

V and J are TRBV5-6 and TRBJ2-1; 7 bases match TRBD1. V was pared by 4 bases and J by 6 bases, with 4 bases of the junction left unmatched. Germline V gives CDR1 SGHDT, CDR2 YYEEEE. The CDR3 covers 13 residues. DNA for the CDR3: TGTGCCAGCAGCACCGGGACAGTCAATGAGCAGTTCTTC. It translates to CASSTGTVNEQFF.

V is TRBV10-3 and J is TRBJ2-5; D may be TRBD1 (6 bases). Germline loops: CDR1 ENHRY, CDR2 SYGVKD. The V end was cut by 10 bases, the J end by 1 base, with 16 bases between. The CDR3 has 14 residues. As DNA, the CDR3 is TGTGCCACCAATACTAACAGGGTCCAAGAGACCCAGTACTTC. Protein sequence: CATNTNRVQETQYF.

V and J are TRBV6-5 and TRBJ1-1, with D perhaps matching TRBD1 (6 bases). The length of the CDR3 is 15 residues. CDR1 is MNHEY and CDR2 is SVGAGI in the germline V gene. V was pared by 6 bases and J by 1 base, with 15 bases between. The DNA for the CDR3 is TGTGCCAGCAGCCAGCGGATGACAGGGAACACTGAAGCTTTCTTT. This encodes CASSQRMTGNTEAFF.

The V call is TRBV9, the J call TRBJ1-3; TRBD1 might be the D (6 bases). The germline gives CDR1 SGDLS, CDR2 YYNGEE. Trimming took off 5 bases at V and 0 bases at J, with 12 bases between the two ends. There are 15 residues in the CDR3. DNA of the CDR3: TGTGCCAGCAGTCCTACAGGGAGCTCTGGAAACACCATATATTTT. This gives the protein CASSPTGSSGNTIYF.

This chain uses TRBV7-2 with TRBJ2-5, with TRBD2 matching over 9 bases. The junction had 5 bases not matched to a gene; V was cut back by 5 bases and J by 1 base. There are 15 residues in the CDR3. In germline, CDR1 is SGHTA, CDR2 FQGNSA. The CDR3 sequence: CASSAQAGGQETQYF. DNA of the CDR3: TGTGCCAGCAGCGCTCAAGCGGGGGGCCAAGAGACCCAGTACTTC.

The rearrangement uses TRBV6-5 and TRBJ2-1; 7 nucleotides agree with TRBD1. V lost 0 bases, J lost 7 bases, and 6 bases stayed unmatched. In germline, CDR1 is MNHEY, CDR2 SVGAGI. The length of the CDR3 is 15 residues. Here the CDR3 reads CASSYSRTGQNEQFF. In nucleotides, the CDR3 is TGTGCCAGCAGTTACTCACGGACAGGTCAAAATGAGCAGTTCTTC.

The rearrangement links TRBV7-8 to TRBJ2-5; 8 nucleotides agree with TRBD2. Germline CDR1 reads SGHVS; CDR2 reads FQNEAQ. The CDR3 contains 14 residues. V lost 6 bases to trimming and J lost 5 bases; unmatched junction nucleotides: 8. The CDR3 region is CASSSGGAVETQYF. The DNA of the CDR3 is TGTGCCAGCAGTTCGGGAGGGGCAGTCGAGACCCAGTACTTC. The whole variable domain, remainder taken from reference TRBV7-8 and TRBJ2-5, is GAGVSQSPRYKVAKRGQDVALRCDPISGHVSLFWYQQALGQGPEFLTYFQNEAQLDKSGLPSDRFFAERPEGSVSTLKIQRTQQEDSAVYLCASSSGGAVETQYFGPGTRLLVL.

The rearrangement links TRBV7-9 to TRBJ2-2; D ambiguous. V lost 5 bases and J lost 5, with 12 bases in between. There are 14 residues in the CDR3. Germline V gives CDR1 SEHNR, CDR2 FQNEAQ (reference sequence). CDR3 loop: CASSPRPGTGELFF. The CDR3 DNA is TGTGCCAGCAGCCCCCGACCCGGGACCGGGGAGCTGTTTTTT.

This sequence joins TRBV10-3 and TRBJ2-5, with 8 bases that match TRBD1. The germline V gene has CDR1 ENHRY and CDR2 SYGVKD. Losses at the gene ends were 9 bases for V and 1 base for J; bases not matched to a gene: 7. There are 14 residues in the CDR3. CDR3 nucleotide sequence: TGTGCCATAAACTCAGGGGGCAGCCAAGAGACCCAGTACTTC. Amino acids: CAINSGGSQETQYF.

The V and J genes are TRBV27 and TRBJ2-2, with 9 bases that match TRBD2. The ends lost 5 bases at V and 5 bases at J; junction bases unmatched: 3. This CDR3 region has 14 residues. The germline V gene encodes CDR1 MNHEY and CDR2 SMNVEV (reference sequence). The CDR3 DNA reads TGTGCCAGCAGTCCCCTAGCGGGAACCGGGGAGCTGTTTTTT. Translating gives CASSPLAGTGELFF.

The chain recombines TRBV6-1 with TRBJ1-2; D not certain. Germline-derived CDR1 and CDR2 are MNHNS and SASEGT. The CDR3 has 14 amino acids. With 5 bases removed from V and 0 bases from J, the gap between germline ends came to 10 bases. The CDR3 sequence is CASSSYQANYGYTF. CDR3 in DNA: TGTGCCAGCAGTTCTTATCAGGCTAACTATGGCTACACCTTC.

The V gene is TRBV5-1, the J gene TRBJ2-3; the D gene is possibly TRBD1 (6 bases). V lost 4 bases, J lost 2 bases, and 11 bases lay in between. Germline-derived CDR1 and CDR2 are SGHRS and YFSETQ. The CDR3 covers 14 residues. CDR3 DNA: TGCGCCAGCAGCCCAGACAGGATCACAGATACGCAGTATTTT. Amino acid sequence: CASSPDRITDTQYF.

As concerns this clone: Germline and junction disagree at one end, which may indicate a read error. This chain links TRBV7-9 with TRBJ2-7; TRBD1 is a possible D gene (5 bases). The CDR3 consists of 15 residues. Germline values: CDR1 SEHNR, CDR2 FQNEAQ (reference sequence). The CDR3 protein is CSSSLAVGAPYEQYF. The CDR3 coding sequence is TGTTCCAGCAGCTTAGCCGTAGGGGCGCCCTACGAGCAGTACTTC.

This clone appeared a single time. The rearrangement joins TRBV5-4 to TRBJ1-2, with D tentatively TRBD1 (5 bases). Looked up from germline, CDR1 is SGHNT and CDR2 is YYREEE (reference sequence). This CDR3 has 14 amino acids. V was shortened by 0 bases and J by 6 bases, with 12 bases between the two germline ends. CDR3 loop: CASSLEEGLNGYTF. Here the CDR3 DNA reads TGTGCCAGCAGCTTGGAGGAGGGGCTGAATGGCTACACCTTC.

The chain joins TRBV27 to TRBJ1-5; 7 bases line up with TRBD1. Losses at the gene ends were 6 bases for V and 3 bases for J; bases not matched to a gene: 5. The CDR3 has 14 amino acids. Per germline, CDR1 MNHEY and CDR2 SMNVEV (reference sequence). The CDR3 loop reads CASSPGQLNQPQHF. The DNA of the CDR3 is TGTGCCAGCAGCCCGGGACAGCTCAATCAGCCCCAGCATTTT.

The rearrangement uses TRBV5-4 and TRBJ2-1; TRBD1 aligns across 7 bases. J lost 2 bases, V lost 6 bases, and 8 bases had no gene match. The CDR3 is 15 amino acids. Germline lookup yields CDR1 SGHNT and CDR2 YYREEE (reference sequence). CDR3 sequence: CASTLGQATYNEQFF. CDR3 nucleotides: TGTGCCAGCACCCTAGGACAGGCTACCTACAATGAGCAGTTCTTC.

This clone was recorded once. The CDR3 loop is CVLRGASYEQYF. Here the CDR3 DNA reads TGTGTCTTACGGGGGGCCTCCTACGAGCAGTACTTC. This chain joins TRBV21-1 and TRBJ2-5; the tabulated D call, TRBD2, remains unverified against the DNA. The better agreement between TRBJ2-7 and the DNA end casts doubt on the J call. TRBV21-1 is tagged as a pseudogene. This CDR3 comprises 12 residues.

This clone was seen only a few times. The rearrangement joins TRBV7-6 to TRBJ2-7, with a possible D match to TRBD2 (5 bases). In germline, CDR1 is SGHVS, CDR2 FNYEAQ. This CDR3 has 14 amino acids. The V gene lost 5 bases and the J gene lost 0 bases, with 11 bases spanning the gap. In DNA, the CDR3 is TGTGCCAGCAGCCCCGGGGAAGGCTCCTACGAGCAGTACTTC. Its translation is CASSPGEGSYEQYF. Variable domain in full (rest from reference TRBV7-6 and TRBJ2-7): GAGVSQSPRYKVTKRGQDVALRCDPISGHVSLYWYRQALGQGPEFLTYFNYEAQQDKSGLPNDRFSAERPEGSISTLTIQRTEQRDSAMYRCASSPGEGSYEQYFGPGTRLTVT.

J is TRBJ2-7 and V is TRBV14; TRBD1 agrees at 8 bases. CDR1 SGHDN and CDR2 FVKESK come from the germline V gene. Trimming cost V 4 bases and J 4 bases; bases outside gene matches: 9. The CDR3 runs to 15 residues. CDR3 loop: CASSLPGTGAYEQYF. The CDR3 region has the DNA TGTGCCAGCAGCCTGCCCGGGACAGGAGCATACGAGCAGTACTTC.